Listed below are T cell receptor beta chains from one sample, sequenced in a study of T cells in Graves' hyperthyroidism and ophthalmopathy. Each CDR3 protein gets one entry after TCRdb re-called the multiplex PCR reads with MiXCR. Counted here are 640,000 or so distinct CDR3 sequences, 14% occurring once; the ten biggest clones make up roughly 7.1%. The sequenced sample was blood. These receptors all stem from a woman under 30 with Graves' ophthalmopathy. The CDR3 runs from the conserved cysteine through the conserved F or W. D genes are given only for firm matches.

v_call	j_call	d_call	cdr3_aa
TRBV6-2/TRBV6-3	TRBJ1-1	.	CASSYFPMNTEAFF
TRBV20-1	TRBJ1-1	TRBD1	CSASSGTGAIEAFF
TRBV28	TRBJ2-7	.	CASIKGDTYEQYF
TRBV19	TRBJ2-3	.	CASSLQGPGVTDTQYF
TRBV4-2	TRBJ2-2	.	CASSPSLRPNTGELFF
TRBV9	TRBJ2-3	TRBD2	CASSGTSGSTDTQYF
TRBV7-2	TRBJ2-7	.	CASSLQGGDEQYF
TRBV11-3	TRBJ1-5	.	CASSSITGNQPQHF
TRBV2	TRBJ1-6	.	CASSVQSAAPLHF
TRBV28	TRBJ1-4	.	CASMGGEKLFF
TRBV2	TRBJ1-2	.	CASSEGNYGYTF
TRBV7-2	TRBJ1-2	TRBD1	CASSSSIGTGGYGYTF
TRBV20-1	TRBJ2-5	.	CSARATTYQETQYF
TRBV6-1	TRBJ1-1	TRBD1	CASRAQGDTEAFF
TRBV4-2	TRBJ2-3	TRBD2	CASSQDPGLAPQYF
TRBV5-5	TRBJ2-7	TRBD1	CASSLAGGQGYEQYF
TRBV19	TRBJ1-1	.	CASSAGFASTEAFF
TRBV12-3/TRBV12-4	TRBJ1-4	.	CASSLASGVITNEKLFF
TRBV6-1	TRBJ2-1	.	CASTYGLGGGNEQFF
TRBV20-1	TRBJ1-1	.	CSASGFGSETEAFF
TRBV15	TRBJ2-5	TRBD2	CATSRRGGRVKETQYF
TRBV29-1	TRBJ1-2	TRBD1	CSVDAGGARTVFYGYTF